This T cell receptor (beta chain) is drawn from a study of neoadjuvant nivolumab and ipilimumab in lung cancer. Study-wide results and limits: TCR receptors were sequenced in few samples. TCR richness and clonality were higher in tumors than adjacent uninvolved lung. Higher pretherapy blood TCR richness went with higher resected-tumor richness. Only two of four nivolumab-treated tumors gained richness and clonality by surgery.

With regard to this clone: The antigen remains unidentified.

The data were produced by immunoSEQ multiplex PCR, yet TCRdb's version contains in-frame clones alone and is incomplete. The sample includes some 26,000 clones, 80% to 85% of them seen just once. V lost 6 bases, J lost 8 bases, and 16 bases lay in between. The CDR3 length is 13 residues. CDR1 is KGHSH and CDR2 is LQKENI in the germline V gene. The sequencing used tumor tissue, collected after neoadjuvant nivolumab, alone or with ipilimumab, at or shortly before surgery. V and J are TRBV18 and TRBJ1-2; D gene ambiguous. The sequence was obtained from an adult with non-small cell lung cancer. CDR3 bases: TGTGCCAGCTCCCCAGACCCCCCCGGGGGCTACACCTTC. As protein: CASSPDPPGGYTF.